This TCR beta chain is from a study of blood T cell repertoires in COVID-19. Study-wide context: PBMCs, B-cell-depleted T cells, or T cells were the source of the cDNA or gDNA that made up the material.

In the authors' workflow: It was from reference gene primer amplification that nucleated cell counts were estimated. TCRdb's copy holds only in-frame clones and misses some; the assay was immunoSEQ multiplex PCR. From that table come the V and J calls and clone size; the DNA was used to work out D and trimming. The table includes 20,000 to 30,000 clones, 85% to 90% detected once. With 4 bases removed from V and 8 bases from J, the gap between germline ends came to 14 bases. Germline V gene sequence: CDR1 LNHDA, CDR2 SQIVND (reference sequence). This CDR3 has 13 amino acids. Specimen: peripheral blood. This chain uses TRBV19 with TRBJ1-2; possible D gene TRBD1, 5 bases. This TCR was recovered from a man aged 65-85 years with acute or convalescent COVID-19. CDR3 protein: CASSRGKEGGYTF. CDR3 coding DNA: TGTGCCAGTAGTAGGGGCAAGGAGGGCGGCTACACCTTC.